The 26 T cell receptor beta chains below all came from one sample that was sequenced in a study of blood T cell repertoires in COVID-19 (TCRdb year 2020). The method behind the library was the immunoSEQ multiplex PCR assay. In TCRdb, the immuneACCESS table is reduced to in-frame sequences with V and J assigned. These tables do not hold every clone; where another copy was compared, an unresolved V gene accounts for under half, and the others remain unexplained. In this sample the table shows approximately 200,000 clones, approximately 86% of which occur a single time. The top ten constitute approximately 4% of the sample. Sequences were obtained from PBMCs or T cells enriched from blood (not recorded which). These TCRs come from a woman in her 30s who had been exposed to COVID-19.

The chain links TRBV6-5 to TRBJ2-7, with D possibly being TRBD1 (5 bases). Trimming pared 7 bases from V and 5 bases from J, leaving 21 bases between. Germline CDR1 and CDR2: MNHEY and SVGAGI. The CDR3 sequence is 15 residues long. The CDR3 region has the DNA TGTGCCAGCACCCCCCAGGGCCTGAGTGAGAACGAGCAGTACTTC. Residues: CASTPQGLSENEQYF.

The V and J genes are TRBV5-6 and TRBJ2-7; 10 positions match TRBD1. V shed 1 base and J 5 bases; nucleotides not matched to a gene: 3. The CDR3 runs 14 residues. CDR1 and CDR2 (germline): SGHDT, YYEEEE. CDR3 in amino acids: CASSLRGQGHEQYF. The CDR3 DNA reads TGTGCCAGCAGCTTGAGGGGACAGGGGCACGAGCAGTACTTC.

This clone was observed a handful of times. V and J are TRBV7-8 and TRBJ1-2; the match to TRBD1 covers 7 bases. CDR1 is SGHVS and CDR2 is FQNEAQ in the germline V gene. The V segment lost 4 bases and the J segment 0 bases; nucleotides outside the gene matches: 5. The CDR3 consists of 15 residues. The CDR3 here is CASSSPDRANYGYTF. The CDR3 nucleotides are TGTGCCAGCAGCTCCCCTGACAGGGCTAACTATGGCTACACCTTC. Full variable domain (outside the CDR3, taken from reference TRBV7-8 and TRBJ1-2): GAGVSQSPRYKVAKRGQDVALRCDPISGHVSLFWYQQALGQGPEFLTYFQNEAQLDKSGLPSDRFFAERPEGSVSTLKIQRTQQEDSAVYLCASSSPDRANYGYTFGSGTRLTVV.

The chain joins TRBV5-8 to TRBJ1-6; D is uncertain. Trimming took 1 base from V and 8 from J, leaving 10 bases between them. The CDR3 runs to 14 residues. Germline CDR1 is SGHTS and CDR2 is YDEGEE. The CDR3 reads CASSLRGQDSPLHF. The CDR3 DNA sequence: TGTGCCAGCAGCTTGCGCGGGCAGGATTCACCCCTCCACTTT.

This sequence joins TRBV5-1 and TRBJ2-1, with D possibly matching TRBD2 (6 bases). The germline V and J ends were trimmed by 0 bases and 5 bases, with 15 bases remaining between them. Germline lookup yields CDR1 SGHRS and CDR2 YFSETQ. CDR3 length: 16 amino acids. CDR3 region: CASSLGIRRGHNEQFF. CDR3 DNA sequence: TGCGCCAGCAGCTTGGGAATTAGGCGGGGCCACAATGAGCAGTTCTTC.

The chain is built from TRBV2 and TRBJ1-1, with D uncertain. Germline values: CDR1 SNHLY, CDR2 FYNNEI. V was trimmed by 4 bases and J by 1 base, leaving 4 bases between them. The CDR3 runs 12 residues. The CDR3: CASSAWNTEAFF. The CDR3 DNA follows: TGTGCCAGCAGTGCGTGGAACACTGAAGCTTTCTTT.

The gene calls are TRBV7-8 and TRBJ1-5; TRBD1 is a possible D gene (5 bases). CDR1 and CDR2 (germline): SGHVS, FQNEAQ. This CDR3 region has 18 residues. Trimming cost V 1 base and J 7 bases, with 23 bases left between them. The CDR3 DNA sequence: TGTGCCAGCAGCTTAGAGGCGGGGGTTGGAGGGTTGCGCCAGCCCCAGCATTTT. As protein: CASSLEAGVGGLRQPQHF.

This CDR3 is CASSYGLAGGPLSDEQFF. The CDR3 bases are TGTGCCAGCAGTTACGGACTAGCGGGGGGGCCTTTATCGGATGAGCAGTTCTTC. The chain couples TRBV6-2 or TRBV6-3 to TRBJ2-1; 15 bases map to TRBD2. With V trimmed by 2 bases and J by 8 bases, 10 bases remained unmatched. This CDR3 spans 18 amino acids. Germline loops: CDR1 MNHEY, CDR2 SVGEGT.

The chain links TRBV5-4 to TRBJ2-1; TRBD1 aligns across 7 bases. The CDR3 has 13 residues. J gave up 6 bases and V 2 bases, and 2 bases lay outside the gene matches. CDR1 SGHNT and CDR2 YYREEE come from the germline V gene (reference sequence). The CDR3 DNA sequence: TGTGCCAGCAGCTTTACAGGGGTCAATGAGCAGTTCTTC. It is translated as CASSFTGVNEQFF. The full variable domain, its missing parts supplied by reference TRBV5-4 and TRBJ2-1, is ETGVTQSPTHLIKTRGQQVTLRCSSQSGHNTVSWYQQALGQGPQFIFQYYREEENGRGNFPPRFSGLQFPNYSSELNVNALELDDSALYLCASSFTGVNEQFFGPGTRLTVL.

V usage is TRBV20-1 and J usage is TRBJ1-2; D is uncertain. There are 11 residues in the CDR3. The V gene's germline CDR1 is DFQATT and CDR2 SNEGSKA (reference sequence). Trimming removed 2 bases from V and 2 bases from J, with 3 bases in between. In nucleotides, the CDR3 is TGCAGTGCTAGACAGAACTATGGCTACACCTTC. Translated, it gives CSARQNYGYTF.

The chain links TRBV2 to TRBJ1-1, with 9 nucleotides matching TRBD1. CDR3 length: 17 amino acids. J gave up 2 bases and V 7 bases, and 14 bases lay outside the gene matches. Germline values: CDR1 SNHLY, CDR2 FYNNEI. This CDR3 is CASTGLRGTGHNTEAFF. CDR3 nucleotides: TGTGCCAGCACCGGTCTAAGGGGGACAGGGCACAACACTGAAGCTTTCTTT.

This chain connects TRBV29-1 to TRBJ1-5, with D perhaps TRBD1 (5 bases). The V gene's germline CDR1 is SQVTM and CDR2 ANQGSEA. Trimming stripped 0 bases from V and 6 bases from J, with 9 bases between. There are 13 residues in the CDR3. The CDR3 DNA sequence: TGCAGCGTTGAAGATGGGGGGGGTCAGCCCCAGCATTTT. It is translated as CSVEDGGGQPQHF.

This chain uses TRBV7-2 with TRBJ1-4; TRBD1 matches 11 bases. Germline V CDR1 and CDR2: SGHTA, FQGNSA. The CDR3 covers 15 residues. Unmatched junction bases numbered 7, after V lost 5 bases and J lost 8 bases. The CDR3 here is CASSIRTGGREKLFF. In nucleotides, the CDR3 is TGTGCCAGCAGCATCCGGACAGGGGGCAGGGAAAAACTGTTTTTT.

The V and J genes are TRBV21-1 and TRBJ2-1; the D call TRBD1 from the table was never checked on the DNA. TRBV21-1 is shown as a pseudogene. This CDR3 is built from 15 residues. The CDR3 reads CASTVQGAKNNEQFF. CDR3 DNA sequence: TGTGCCAGCACCGTACAGGGGGCCAAAAACAATGAGCAGTTCTTC.

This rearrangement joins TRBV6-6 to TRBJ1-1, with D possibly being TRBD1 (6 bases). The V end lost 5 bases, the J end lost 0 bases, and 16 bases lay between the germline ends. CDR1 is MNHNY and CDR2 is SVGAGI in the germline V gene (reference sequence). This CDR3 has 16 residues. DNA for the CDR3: TGTGCCAGCAGTCGAGACTCGGGGGGGCTGAACACTGAAGCTTTCTTT. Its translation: CASSRDSGGLNTEAFF.

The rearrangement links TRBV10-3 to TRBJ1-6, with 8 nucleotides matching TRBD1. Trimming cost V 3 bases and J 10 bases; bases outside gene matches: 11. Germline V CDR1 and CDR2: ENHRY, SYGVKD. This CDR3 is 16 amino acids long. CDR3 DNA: TGTGCCATCAGTGACGAGCCCCGGACAGGGTTCTCACCCCTCCACTTT. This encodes CAISDEPRTGFSPLHF.

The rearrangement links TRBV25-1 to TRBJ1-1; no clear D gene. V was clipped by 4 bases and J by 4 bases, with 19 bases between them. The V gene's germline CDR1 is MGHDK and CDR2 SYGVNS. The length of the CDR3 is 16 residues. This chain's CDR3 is CASSALGRTRGTEAFF. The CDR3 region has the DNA TGTGCCAGCAGTGCACTAGGGAGGACGCGGGGCACTGAAGCTTTCTTT.

The CDR3 region has the DNA TGTGCCAGCAGCAACAGGGACCCCTATGGCTACACCTTC. Translation: CASSNRDPYGYTF. The chain combines TRBV5-6 with TRBJ1-2; D perhaps matches TRBD1 (6 bases). V dropped 4 bases and J dropped 4 bases, with 11 bases sitting between them. This CDR3 spans 13 amino acids. From germline, CDR1 is SGHDT and CDR2 YYEEEE. The variable domain in full, completed from reference TRBV5-6 and TRBJ1-2, reads DAGVTQSPTHLIKTRGQQVTLRCSPKSGHDTVSWYQQALGQGPQFIFQYYEEEERQRGNFPDRFSGHQFPNYSSELNVNALLLGDSALYLCASSNRDPYGYTFGSGTRLTVV.

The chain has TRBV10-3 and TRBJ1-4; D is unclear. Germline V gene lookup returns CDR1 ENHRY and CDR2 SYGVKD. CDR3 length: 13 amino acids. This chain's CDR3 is CASVGGIGEKLFF. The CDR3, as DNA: TGTGCAAGCGTGGGCGGGATTGGAGAAAAACTGTTTTTT.

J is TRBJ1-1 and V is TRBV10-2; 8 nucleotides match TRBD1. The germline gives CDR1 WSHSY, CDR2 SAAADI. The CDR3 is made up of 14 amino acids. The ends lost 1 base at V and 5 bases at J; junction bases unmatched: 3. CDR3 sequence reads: CASSEWTGKTEAFF. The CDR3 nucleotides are TGCGCCAGCAGTGAGTGGACAGGGAAAACTGAAGCTTTCTTT.

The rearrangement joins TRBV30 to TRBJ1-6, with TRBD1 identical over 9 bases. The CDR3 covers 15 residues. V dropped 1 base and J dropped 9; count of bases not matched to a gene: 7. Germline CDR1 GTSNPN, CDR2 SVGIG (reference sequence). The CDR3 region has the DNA TGTGCCTGGAGTGCCTTGACAGGGGGAAGTTCACCCCTCCACTTT. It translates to CAWSALTGGSSPLHF.

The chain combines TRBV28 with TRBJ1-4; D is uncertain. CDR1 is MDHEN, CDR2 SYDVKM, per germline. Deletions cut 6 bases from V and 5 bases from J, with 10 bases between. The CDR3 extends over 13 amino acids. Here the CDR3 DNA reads TGTGCCAGCAGGTCGGTGCTAAATGAAAAACTGTTTTTT. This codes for CASRSVLNEKLFF.

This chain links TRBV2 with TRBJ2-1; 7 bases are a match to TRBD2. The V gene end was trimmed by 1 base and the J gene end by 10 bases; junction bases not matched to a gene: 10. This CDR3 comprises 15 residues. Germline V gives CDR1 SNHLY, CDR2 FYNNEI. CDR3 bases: TGTGCCAGCAGTGAAGGGTTGCTAGCGGCGCACGAGCAGTTCTTC. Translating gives CASSEGLLAAHEQFF.

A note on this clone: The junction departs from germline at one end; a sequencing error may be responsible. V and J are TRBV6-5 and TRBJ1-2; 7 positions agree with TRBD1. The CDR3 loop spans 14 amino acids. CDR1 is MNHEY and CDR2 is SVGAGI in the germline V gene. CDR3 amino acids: CASSKGTDLLWRIF. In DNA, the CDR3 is TGTGCCAGCAGCAAAGGGACAGACCTCCTATGGAGGATTTTC.

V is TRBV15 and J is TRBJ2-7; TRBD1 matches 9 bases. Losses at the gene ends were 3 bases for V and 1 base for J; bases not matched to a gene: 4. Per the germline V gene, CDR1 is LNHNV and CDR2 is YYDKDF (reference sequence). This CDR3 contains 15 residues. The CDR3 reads CATSSRDRVSYEQYF. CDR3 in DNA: TGTGCCACCAGCAGCCGGGACAGGGTATCCTACGAGCAGTACTTC. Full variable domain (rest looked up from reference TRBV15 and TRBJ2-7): DAMVIQNPRYQVTQFGKPVTLSCSQTLNHNVMYWYQQKSSQAPKLLFHYYDKDFNNEADTPDNFQSRRPNTSFCFLDIRSPGLGDTAMYLCATSSRDRVSYEQYFGPGTRLTVT.

CDR3 residues: CASSPQGARTNYGYTF. CDR3 in DNA: TGCGCCAGCAGCCCCCAGGGGGCGCGGACTAACTATGGCTACACCTTC. The chain has TRBV5-1 and TRBJ1-2; 8 bases are a match to TRBD1. Per the germline V gene, CDR1 is SGHRS and CDR2 is YFSETQ. CDR3 length: 16 amino acids. The trim removed 4 bases at V and 0 bases at J, leaving 8 bases unmatched.